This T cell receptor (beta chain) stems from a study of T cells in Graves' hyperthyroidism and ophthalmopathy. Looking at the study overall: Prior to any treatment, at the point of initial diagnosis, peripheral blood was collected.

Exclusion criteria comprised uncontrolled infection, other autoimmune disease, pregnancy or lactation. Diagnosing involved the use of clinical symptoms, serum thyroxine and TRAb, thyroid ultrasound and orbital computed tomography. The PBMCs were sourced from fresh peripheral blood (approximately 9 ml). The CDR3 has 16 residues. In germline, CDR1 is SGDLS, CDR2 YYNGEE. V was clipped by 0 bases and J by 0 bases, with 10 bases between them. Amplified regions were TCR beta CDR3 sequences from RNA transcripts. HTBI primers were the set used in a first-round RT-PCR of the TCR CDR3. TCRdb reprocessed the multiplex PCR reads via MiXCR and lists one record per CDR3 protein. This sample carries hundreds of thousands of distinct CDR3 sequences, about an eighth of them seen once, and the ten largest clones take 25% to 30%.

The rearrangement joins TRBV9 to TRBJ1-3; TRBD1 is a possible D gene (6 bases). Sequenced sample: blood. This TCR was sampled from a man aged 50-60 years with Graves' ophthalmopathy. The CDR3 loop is CASSVDNRASGNTIYF. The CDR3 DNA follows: TGTGCCAGCAGCGTAGACAACAGGGCCTCTGGAAACACCATATATTTT.